The 5 T cell receptor beta chains below all came from one sample that was sequenced in a study of cytomegalovirus exposure and HLA in healthy donors. Both 60 Vbeta primers and 13 Jbeta primers went into the PCR. TCRdb's table, derived via immunoSEQ multiplex PCR, lists solely in-frame clones and lacks some. The sample gives 85,000 to 130,000 clones, more than 65% of which show up once; about 4.5% is in the top ten. Sequencing was carried out using PBMCs. Receptors were obtained from a woman aged 18-30 years in good health and CMV-seropositive.

V usage is TRBV5-1 and J usage is TRBJ2-3; TRBD2 agrees at 7 bases. Trimming removed 3 bases from V and 3 bases from J; junction bases left unmatched: 10. This CDR3 region has 16 residues. Germline V gene lookup returns CDR1 SGHRS and CDR2 YFSETQ. CDR3 loop: CASSSSLGGITDTQYF. The CDR3 nucleotides read TGCGCCAGCAGCTCGTCTCTGGGAGGGATAACAGATACGCAGTATTTT.

This clone turned up a few times. The chain recombines TRBV11-1 with TRBJ2-3; maybe TRBD1 (6 bases). This CDR3 has 14 amino acids. V gave up 7 bases and J gave up 0 bases, with 11 bases separating them. CDR1 is SGHAT and CDR2 is FQDESV in the germline V gene (reference sequence). In nucleotides, the CDR3 is TGTGCCAGCAAGACAGGCTCAAGCACAGATACGCAGTATTTT. Protein sequence: CASKTGSSTDTQYF.

This chain uses TRBV11-2 with TRBJ1-1; 7 bases agree with TRBD1. Per the germline V gene, CDR1 is SGHAT and CDR2 is FQNNGV. The CDR3 spans 15 residues. The junction had 8 bases not matched to a gene; V was cut back by 6 bases and J by 1 base. CDR3 in amino acids: CASSEGARGNTEAFF. The DNA of the CDR3 is TGTGCCAGCAGTGAGGGGGCGCGGGGGAACACTGAAGCTTTCTTT. The entire variable domain, with the rest obtained from reference TRBV11-2 and TRBJ1-1, is as follows: EAGVAQSPRYKIIEKRQSVAFWCNPISGHATLYWYQQILGQGPKLLIQFQNNGVVDDSQLPKDRFSAERLKGVDSTLKIQPAKLEDSAVYLCASSEGARGNTEAFFGQGTRLTVV.

The rearrangement links TRBV28 to TRBJ2-1; no firm D call. Germline V gene sequence: CDR1 MDHEN, CDR2 SYDVKM. Deletions cut 6 bases from V and 6 bases from J, with 15 bases between. The CDR3 has 14 amino acids. The CDR3 loop reads CASRLPDILNEQFF. The CDR3 region has the DNA TGTGCCAGCAGGCTCCCTGACATCCTCAATGAGCAGTTCTTC. The full variable domain, completed using reference TRBV28 and TRBJ2-1, is DVKVTQSSRYLVKRTGEKVFLECVQDMDHENMFWYRQDPGLGLRLIYFSYDVKMKEKGDIPEGYSVSREKKERFSLILESASTNQTSMYLCASRLPDILNEQFFGPGTRLTVL.

The chain employs TRBV27 and TRBJ2-7; 10 positions match TRBD2. The CDR3 length is 15 residues. Unmatched junction bases numbered 5, after V lost 2 bases and J lost 4 bases. From germline, CDR1 is MNHEY and CDR2 SMNVEV (reference sequence). CDR3 sequence reads: CASSLTSGIFYEQYF. The CDR3 DNA follows: TGTGCCAGCAGTTTAACTAGCGGGATTTTTTACGAGCAGTACTTC.